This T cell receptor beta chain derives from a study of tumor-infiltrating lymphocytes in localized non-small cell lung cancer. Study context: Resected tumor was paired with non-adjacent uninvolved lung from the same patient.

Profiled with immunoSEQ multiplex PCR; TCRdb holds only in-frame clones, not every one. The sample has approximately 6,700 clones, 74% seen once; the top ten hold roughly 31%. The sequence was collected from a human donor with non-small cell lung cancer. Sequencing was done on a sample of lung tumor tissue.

The CDR3 is CASSAQGGFPNSPLHF. In DNA form, the CDR3 reads TGTGCCAGCAGTGCACAGGGGGGTTTCCCTAATTCACCCCTCCACTTT. This chain connects TRBV27 to TRBJ1-6; 8 nucleotides align to TRBD1. The V gene's germline CDR1 is MNHEY and CDR2 SMNVEV (reference sequence). Trimming took 5 bases from V and 6 from J; bases not matched to a gene: 9. The CDR3 sequence is 16 residues long.